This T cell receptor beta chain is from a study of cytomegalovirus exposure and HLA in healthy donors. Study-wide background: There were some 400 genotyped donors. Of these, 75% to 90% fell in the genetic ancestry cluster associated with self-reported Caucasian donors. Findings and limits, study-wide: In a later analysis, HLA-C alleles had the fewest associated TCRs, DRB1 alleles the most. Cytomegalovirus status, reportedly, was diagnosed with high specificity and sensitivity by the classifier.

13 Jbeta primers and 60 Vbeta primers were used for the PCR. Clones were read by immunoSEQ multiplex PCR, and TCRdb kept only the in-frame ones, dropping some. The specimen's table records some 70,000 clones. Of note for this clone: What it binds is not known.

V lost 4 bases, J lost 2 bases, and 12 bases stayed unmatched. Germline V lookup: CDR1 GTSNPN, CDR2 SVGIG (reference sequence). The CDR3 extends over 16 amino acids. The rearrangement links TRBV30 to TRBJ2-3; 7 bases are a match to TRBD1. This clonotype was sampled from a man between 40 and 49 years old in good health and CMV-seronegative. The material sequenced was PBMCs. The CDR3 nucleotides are TGTGCCTGGACTGTTGGCGTAGGGGGCCTCACAGATACGCAGTATTTT. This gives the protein CAWTVGVGGLTDTQYF.